These 21 T cell receptor beta chains were sequenced from one sample in a study of T cells after yellow fever vaccination. Using its own MiXCR run on the 5' RACE reads, TCRdb lists one record per CDR3 protein. In the table there are 110,000 or so distinct CDR3 sequences, 7.2% of which are singletons. This specimen consisted of CD4+ T cells sorted from PBMCs, obtained more than 40 days after the first yellow fever vaccination. The origin of the receptors is a man in his late teens or twenties who received the YFV17D yellow fever vaccine.

The V and J genes are TRBV7-2 and TRBJ2-1; 7 nucleotides match TRBD1. The CDR3 sequence is 12 residues long. Looked up from germline, CDR1 is SGHTA and CDR2 is FQGNSA. V was clipped by 2 bases and J by 9 bases; unmatched bases: 1. CDR3 residues: CASSLQGVEQFF. CDR3 in DNA: TGTGCCAGCAGCTTACAGGGGGTTGAGCAGTTCTTC.

This clonotype was seen ten or more times. The chain couples TRBV5-6 to TRBJ1-2; no clear D gene. V dropped 4 bases and J dropped 6 bases, with 16 bases sitting between them. The CDR3 has 14 residues. CDR1 and CDR2 from the germline V gene are SGHDT and YYEEEE. The CDR3 spells CASSGRADRHGYTF. CDR3 nucleotide sequence: TGTGCCAGCAGCGGACGGGCCGATAGGCATGGCTACACCTTC.

Points on this clonotype: Since a much larger clone is just one base distant, this may be a read error. The chain carries TRBV11-2 and TRBJ2-2; 9 bases are a match to TRBD2. The CDR3 spans 17 residues. Germline V gene data show CDR1 as SGHAT and CDR2 as FQNNGV. CDR3 protein: CANSRSLTSGYTGELFF. For the CDR3, the DNA is TGTGCCAACAGCCGAAGTTTGACTAGCGGATACACCGGGGAGCTGTTTTTT.

The CDR3 DNA sequence: TGTGCCAGCAGCGTAGGGGGACTAGCGACAGATACGCAGTATTTT. Translated: CASSVGGLATDTQYF. The gene calls are TRBV9 and TRBJ2-3; TRBD2 matches 10 bases. The trim removed 0 bases at V and 3 bases at J, leaving 1 base unmatched. This CDR3 has 15 amino acids. Germline assignment: CDR1 SGDLS and CDR2 YYNGEE. Using reference TRBV9 and TRBJ2-3 for the parts outside the CDR3, the full variable domain is DSGVTQTPKHLITATGQRVTLRCSPRSGDLSVYWYQQSLDQGLQFLIQYYNGEERAKGNILERFSAQQFPDLHSELNLSSLELGDSALYFCASSVGGLATDTQYFGPGTRLTVL.

This clonotype showed up many times. This rearrangement joins TRBV18 to TRBJ2-2; D is unresolved. The V gene lost 3 bases and the J gene lost 1 base, with 12 bases spanning the gap. This CDR3 spans 16 amino acids. In germline, CDR1 is KGHSH, CDR2 LQKENI. Here the CDR3 DNA reads TGTGCCAGCTCACCCCAGAGGATCCAGAACACCGGGGAGCTGTTTTTT. Translating it yields CASSPQRIQNTGELFF.

This clonotype was observed many times. V is TRBV5-1 and J is TRBJ1-2; D is unresolved. V dropped 2 bases and J dropped 6 bases, with 11 bases sitting between them. The CDR3 runs to 13 residues. Per the germline V gene, CDR1 is SGHRS and CDR2 is YFSETQ. The CDR3 bases are TGCGCCAGCAGCTTAGGTCTTGAGGATGGCTACACCTTC. It specifies CASSLGLEDGYTF.

This clonotype was observed at least ten times. V is TRBV11-2 and J is TRBJ1-2; 9 positions match TRBD1. CDR1 SGHAT and CDR2 FQNNGV come from the germline V gene. V lost 5 bases, J lost 4 bases, and 11 bases stayed unmatched. This CDR3 region has 16 residues. Here the CDR3 reads CASSPWTGEDPYGYTF. The CDR3 region has the DNA TGTGCCAGCAGCCCCTGGACAGGGGAGGACCCCTATGGCTACACCTTC.

A remark on this clonotype: This may stem from a read error, because a much larger clone lies one nucleotide away. CDR3 sequence (DNA): TGTGCCAGCAGCCGTACGGAAGAGCAGTTCTTC. This sequence encodes CASSRTEEQFF. The V call is TRBV5-6, the J call TRBJ2-1; D remains ambiguous. Per the germline V gene, CDR1 is SGHDT and CDR2 is YYEEEE. The length of the CDR3 is 11 residues. Trimming took 4 bases from V and 10 from J, leaving 9 bases between them.

Regarding this clonotype: A much larger clone differs from this one at a single base, so this may be a read error. The CDR3 loop is CASSHKQGARTDTHYF. The DNA of the CDR3 is TGTGCCAGCAGTCATAAACAGGGGGCTCGCACAGATACGCATTATTTT. This chain links TRBV5-6 with TRBJ2-3; TRBD1 matches 9 bases. Germline V gives CDR1 SGHDT, CDR2 YYEEEE. The CDR3 has 16 amino acids.

This chain connects TRBV4-1 to TRBJ1-5, with TRBD1 as a possible D gene (6 bases). The CDR3 has 14 amino acids. From germline, CDR1 is MGHRA and CDR2 YSYEKL. Between the trimmed V and J ends, which lost 1 base and 9 bases, there was a span of 13 bases. CDR3 DNA: TGCGCCAGCAGCCAAGCCGGACAGTCGTGGCCCCAGCATTTT. It yields the protein CASSQAGQSWPQHF.

This clonotype has ten or more counts. V usage is TRBV5-1 and J usage is TRBJ1-2; no clear D. V dropped 1 base and J dropped 5 bases, with 6 bases sitting between them. CDR3 length equals 12 residues. Germline V gene data show CDR1 as SGHRS and CDR2 as YFSETQ. The CDR3 spells CASSLTGYGYTF. CDR3 nucleotide sequence: TGCGCCAGCAGCTTGACGGGGTATGGCTACACCTTC.

This clonotype was recorded many times. The rearrangement uses TRBV4-2 and TRBJ2-7, with 9 bases that match TRBD1. Germline CDR1 is LGHNA and CDR2 is YNFKEQ. CDR3 length equals 16 residues. The ends lost 1 base at V and 1 base at J; junction bases unmatched: 5. CDR3 region: CASSQVGQGRSYEQYF. CDR3 nucleotides: TGTGCCAGCAGCCAAGTAGGACAGGGGAGGTCCTACGAGCAGTACTTC.

This clonotype was recorded at least ten times. V is TRBV20-1 and J is TRBJ1-2; tentatively, D is TRBD1 (5 bases). Germline V CDR1 and CDR2: DFQATT, SNEGSKA (reference sequence). With 0 bases removed from V and 8 bases from J, the gap between germline ends came to 19 bases. The CDR3 covers 15 residues. CDR3 DNA sequence: TGCAGTGCTAGAGATTCCGGGGGAGTGGTAGGCGGCTACACCTTC. Its translation is CSARDSGGVVGGYTF.

This clonotype has more than one count but fewer than ten. The rearrangement uses TRBV10-3 and TRBJ2-1; D is unresolved. Germline V lookup: CDR1 ENHRY, CDR2 SYGVKD. Between the trimmed V and J ends, which lost 0 bases and 6 bases, there was a span of 9 bases. This CDR3 is built from 14 residues. CDR3 coding DNA: TGTGCCATCAGTGAGTCCTCCAACTCCAATGAGCAGTTCTTC. Translated, it gives CAISESSNSNEQFF.

At least ten counts were recorded for this clonotype. This chain connects TRBV20-1 to TRBJ1-3, with 7 positions matching TRBD1. CDR3 length: 14 residues. The V gene's germline CDR1 is DFQATT and CDR2 SNEGSKA (reference sequence). The V segment lost 5 bases and the J segment 1 base; nucleotides outside the gene matches: 5. The CDR3 DNA reads TGCAGTGCTCTGGGACAGACATCTGGAAACACCATATATTTT. As protein: CSALGQTSGNTIYF.

This clonotype has at least ten counts. The CDR3 DNA follows: TGTGCCAGTTGGATGCATGCAACTAATGAAAAACTGTTTTTT. It encodes CASWMHATNEKLFF. The chain employs TRBV6-1 and TRBJ1-4, with unresolved D. In germline, CDR1 is MNHNS, CDR2 SASEGT. This CDR3 contains 14 residues. V dropped 9 bases and J dropped 0 bases, with 11 bases sitting between them.

In this sample, this clonotype turned up many times. The rearrangement joins TRBV29-1 to TRBJ1-2, with TRBD1 identical over 8 bases. The CDR3 spans 14 residues. V gave up 7 bases and J gave up 0 bases; unmatched junction bases: 7. Germline V gives CDR1 SQVTM, CDR2 ANQGSEA. The CDR3 nucleotides read TGCAGCGCAACCGGGACAGGAGCTAACTATGGCTACACCTTC. Its translation is CSATGTGANYGYTF. Supplemented by reference TRBV29-1 and TRBJ1-2, the full variable domain reads SAVISQKPSRDICQRGTSLTIQCQVDSQVTMMFWYRQQPGQSLTLIATANQGSEATYESGFVIDKFPISRPNLTFSTLTVSNMSPEDSSIYLCSATGTGANYGYTFGSGTRLTVV.

As concerns this clonotype: With a much larger clone just one base away, this may be a read error. This is likely a read error, given that the CDR3 carries no conserved phenylalanine or tryptophan at its end. In nucleotides, the CDR3 is TGCAGTGCTAGAATTGCTAGCGGGGACCAAGAGACCCAGTACTAC. Translated, it gives CSARIASGDQETQYY. The V gene is TRBV20-1, the J gene TRBJ2-5; 9 nucleotides match TRBD2. J gave up 0 bases and V 2 bases, and 4 bases lay outside the gene matches. From germline, CDR1 is DFQATT and CDR2 SNEGSKA (reference sequence). This CDR3 spans 15 amino acids.

This clonotype occurred many times. The chain links TRBV4-3 to TRBJ1-2; 10 bases align to TRBD1. Germline V gives CDR1 LGHNA, CDR2 YSLEER. The CDR3 has 15 amino acids. V dropped 4 bases and J dropped 4; count of bases not matched to a gene: 6. The CDR3 spells CASSRDRGLSYGYTF. CDR3 bases: TGCGCCAGCAGCCGCGACAGGGGGCTAAGCTATGGCTACACCTTC.

This clonotype appeared many times. The genes are TRBV10-3 and TRBJ2-2; D is unresolved. The V end was cut by 3 bases, the J end by 4 bases, with 9 bases between. CDR3 length equals 14 residues. Germline lookup yields CDR1 ENHRY and CDR2 SYGVKD. The CDR3 nucleotides are TGTGCCATCAGTGAAAGGGAACTCACCGGGGAGCTGTTTTTT. It is translated as CAISERELTGELFF.

This clonotype was seen repeatedly, ten times or more. This sequence joins TRBV5-1 and TRBJ2-1; D possibly matches TRBD1 or TRBD2 (5 bases each). The CDR3 has 17 amino acids. The germline gives CDR1 SGHRS, CDR2 YFSETQ. V gave up 0 bases and J gave up 4 bases, with 17 bases separating them. CDR3 in DNA: TGCGCCAGCAGCTTGGTGCCGGGACCCGAGATGTACAATGAGCAGTTCTTC. Protein: CASSLVPGPEMYNEQFF.